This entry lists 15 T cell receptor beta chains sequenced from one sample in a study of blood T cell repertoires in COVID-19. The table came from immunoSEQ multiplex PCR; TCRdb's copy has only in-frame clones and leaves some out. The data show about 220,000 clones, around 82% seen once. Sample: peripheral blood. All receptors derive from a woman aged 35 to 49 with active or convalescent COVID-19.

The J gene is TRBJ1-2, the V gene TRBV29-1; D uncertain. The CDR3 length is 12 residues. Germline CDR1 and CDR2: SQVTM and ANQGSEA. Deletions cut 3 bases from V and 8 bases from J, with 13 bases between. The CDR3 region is CSVEPTPGGYTF. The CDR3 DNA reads TGCAGCGTTGAGCCCACTCCCGGGGGCTACACCTTC.

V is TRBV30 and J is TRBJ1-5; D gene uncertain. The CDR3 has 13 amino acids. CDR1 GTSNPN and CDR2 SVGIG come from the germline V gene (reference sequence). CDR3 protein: CAHGGGFNQPQHF. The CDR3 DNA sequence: TGTGCTCATGGAGGAGGGTTCAATCAGCCCCAGCATTTT. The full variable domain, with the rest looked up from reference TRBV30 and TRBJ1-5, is SQTIHQWPATLVQPVGSPLSLECTVEGTSNPNLYWYRQAAGRGLQLLFYSVGIGQISSEVPQNLSASRPQDRQFILSSKKLLLSDSGFYLCAHGGGFNQPQHFGDGTRLSIL.

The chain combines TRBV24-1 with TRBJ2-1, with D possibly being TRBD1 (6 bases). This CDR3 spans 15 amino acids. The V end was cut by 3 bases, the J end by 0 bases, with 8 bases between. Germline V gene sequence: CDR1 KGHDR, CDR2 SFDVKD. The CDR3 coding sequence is TGTGCCACCAGTGATGGGACACACTCCTACAATGAGCAGTTCTTC. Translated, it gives CATSDGTHSYNEQFF.

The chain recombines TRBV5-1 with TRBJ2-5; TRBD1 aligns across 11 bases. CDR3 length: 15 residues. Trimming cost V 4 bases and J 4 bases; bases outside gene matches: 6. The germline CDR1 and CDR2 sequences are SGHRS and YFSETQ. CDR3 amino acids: CASSVAGTGGETQYF. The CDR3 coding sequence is TGCGCCAGCAGCGTAGCCGGGACAGGGGGAGAGACCCAGTACTTC. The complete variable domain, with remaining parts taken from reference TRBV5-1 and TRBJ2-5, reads KAGVTQTPRYLIKTRGQQVTLSCSPISGHRSVSWYQQTPGQGLQFLFEYFSETQRNKGNFPGRFSGRQFSNSRSEMNVSTLELGDSALYLCASSVAGTGGETQYFGPGTRLLVL.

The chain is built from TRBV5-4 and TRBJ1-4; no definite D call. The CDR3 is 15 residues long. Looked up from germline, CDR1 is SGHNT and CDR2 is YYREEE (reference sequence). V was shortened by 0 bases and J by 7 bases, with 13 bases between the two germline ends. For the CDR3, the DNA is TGTGCCAGCAGCTTGGGAGGAGGGAGGAGTGAAAAACTGTTTTTT. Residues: CASSLGGGRSEKLFF.

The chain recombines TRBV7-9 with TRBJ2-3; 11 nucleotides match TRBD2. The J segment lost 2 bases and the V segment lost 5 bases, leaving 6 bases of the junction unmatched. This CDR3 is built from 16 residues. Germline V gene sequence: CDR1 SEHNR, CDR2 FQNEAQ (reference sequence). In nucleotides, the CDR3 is TGTGCCAGCAGCCCCGGACTAGCGGGCAACACAGATACGCAGTATTTT. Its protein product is CASSPGLAGNTDTQYF.

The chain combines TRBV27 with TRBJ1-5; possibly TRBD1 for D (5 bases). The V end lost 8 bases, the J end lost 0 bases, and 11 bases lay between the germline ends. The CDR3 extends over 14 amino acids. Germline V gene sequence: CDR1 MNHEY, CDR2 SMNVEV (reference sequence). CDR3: CASGNRNSNQPQHF. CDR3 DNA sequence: TGTGCCAGCGGAAACAGGAATAGCAATCAGCCCCAGCATTTT.

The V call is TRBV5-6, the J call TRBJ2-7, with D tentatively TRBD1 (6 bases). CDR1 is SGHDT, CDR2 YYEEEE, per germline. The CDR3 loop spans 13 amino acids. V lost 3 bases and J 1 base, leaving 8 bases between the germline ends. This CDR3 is CASSWGHSYEQYF. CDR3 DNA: TGTGCCAGCAGCTGGGGACATTCCTACGAGCAGTACTTC.

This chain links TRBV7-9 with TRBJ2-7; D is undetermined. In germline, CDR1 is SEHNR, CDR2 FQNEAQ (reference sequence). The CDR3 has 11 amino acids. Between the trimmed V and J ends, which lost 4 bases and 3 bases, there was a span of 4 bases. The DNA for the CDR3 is TGTGCCAGCAGCTCTTTCTACGAGCAGTACTTC. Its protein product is CASSSFYEQYF. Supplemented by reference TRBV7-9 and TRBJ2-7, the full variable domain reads DTGVSQNPRHKITKRGQNVTFRCDPISEHNRLYWYRQTLGQGPEFLTYFQNEAQLEKSRLLSDRFSAERPKGSFSTLEIQRTEQGDSAMYLCASSSFYEQYFGPGTRLTVT.

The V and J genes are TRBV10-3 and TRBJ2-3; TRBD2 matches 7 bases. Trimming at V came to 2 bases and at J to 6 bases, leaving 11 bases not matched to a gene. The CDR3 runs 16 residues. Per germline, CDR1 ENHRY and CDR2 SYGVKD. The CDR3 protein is CAISEGLDGRGDTQYF. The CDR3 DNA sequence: TGTGCCATCAGTGAGGGACTAGATGGCCGCGGGGATACGCAGTATTTT.

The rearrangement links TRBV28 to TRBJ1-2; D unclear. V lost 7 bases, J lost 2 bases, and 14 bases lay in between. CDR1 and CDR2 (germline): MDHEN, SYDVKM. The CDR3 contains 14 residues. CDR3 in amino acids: CASTFGDRNYGYTF. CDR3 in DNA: TGTGCCAGCACCTTTGGAGACCGCAACTATGGCTACACCTTC.

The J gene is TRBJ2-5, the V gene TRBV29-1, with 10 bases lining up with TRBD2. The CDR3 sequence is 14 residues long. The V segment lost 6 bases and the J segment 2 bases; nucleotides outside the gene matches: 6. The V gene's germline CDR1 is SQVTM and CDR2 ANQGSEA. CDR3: CSVYTSGAQETQYF. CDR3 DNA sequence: TGCAGCGTGTACACTAGCGGGGCGCAAGAGACCCAGTACTTC. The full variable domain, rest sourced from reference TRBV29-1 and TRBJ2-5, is SAVISQKPSRDICQRGTSLTIQCQVDSQVTMMFWYRQQPGQSLTLIATANQGSEATYESGFVIDKFPISRPNLTFSTLTVSNMSPEDSSIYLCSVYTSGAQETQYFGPGTRLLVL.

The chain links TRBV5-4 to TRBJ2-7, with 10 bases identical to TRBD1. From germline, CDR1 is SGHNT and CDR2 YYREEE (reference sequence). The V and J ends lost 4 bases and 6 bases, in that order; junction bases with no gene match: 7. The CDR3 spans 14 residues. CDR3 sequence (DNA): TGTGCCAGCAGCCAGGGACAGGGGCTCAGCGAGCAGTACTTC. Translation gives CASSQGQGLSEQYF.

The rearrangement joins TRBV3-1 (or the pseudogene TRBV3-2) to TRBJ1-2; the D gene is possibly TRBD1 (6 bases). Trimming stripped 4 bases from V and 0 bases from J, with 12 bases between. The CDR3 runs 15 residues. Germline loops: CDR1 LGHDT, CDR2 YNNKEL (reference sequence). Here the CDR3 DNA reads TGTGCCAGCAGCCTCGTCGGACAGTCTAACTATGGCTACACCTTC. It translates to CASSLVGQSNYGYTF.

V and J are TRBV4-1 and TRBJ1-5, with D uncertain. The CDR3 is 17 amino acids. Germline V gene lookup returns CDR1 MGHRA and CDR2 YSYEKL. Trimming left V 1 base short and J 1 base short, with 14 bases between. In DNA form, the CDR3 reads TGCGCCAGCAGCCAAGCTGGGAGAGGGAGGAGCAATCAGCCCCAGCATTTT. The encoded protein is CASSQAGRGRSNQPQHF.